Below are 17 T cell receptor beta chains sequenced from a single sample in a study of T cells in Graves' hyperthyroidism and ophthalmopathy. RNA transcripts provided the source from which TCR beta CDR3 regions were amplified. In the first-round RT-PCR of the TCR CDR3, the HTBI primer set was used. One entry per CDR3 protein results from TCRdb running MiXCR on the multiplex PCR reads. The data contain hundreds of thousands of distinct CDR3 sequences, around 21% of them singletons. The sample taken for sequencing was blood. These receptors originate from a man aged 25-40 years with Graves' ophthalmopathy.

There are a few counts of this clonotype. The chain joins TRBV20-1 to TRBJ2-3; 11 bases map to TRBD2. Losses at the gene ends were 2 bases for V and 0 bases for J; bases not matched to a gene: 10. Per germline, CDR1 DFQATT and CDR2 SNEGSKA (reference sequence). This CDR3 has 18 amino acids. The CDR3 protein is CSARSGTSGFTSTDTQYF. DNA for the CDR3: TGCAGTGCTAGATCCGGGACTAGCGGCTTTACTAGCACAGATACGCAGTATTTT.

This clonotype was observed at least ten times. The rearrangement links TRBV30 to TRBJ1-5; TRBD1 might be the D (5 bases). CDR3 length: 12 amino acids. Trimming pared 5 bases from V and 5 bases from J, leaving 10 bases between. CDR1 is GTSNPN, CDR2 SVGIG, per germline (reference sequence). The CDR3 loop reads CAWGAWDQPQHF. In DNA form, the CDR3 reads TGTGCCTGGGGGGCATGGGATCAGCCCCAGCATTTT.

This clonotype was counted at least ten times. The rearrangement uses TRBV7-2 and TRBJ1-3; D uncertain. Trimming left V 2 bases short and J 0 bases short, with 8 bases between. The CDR3 has 15 amino acids. CDR1 and CDR2 (germline): SGHTA, FQGNSA. CDR3 sequence: CASSLTPGSGNTIYF. CDR3 DNA sequence: TGTGCCAGCAGCTTAACGCCGGGCTCTGGAAACACCATATATTTT.

The chain links TRBV13 to TRBJ2-1; D is uncertain. The CDR3 runs to 14 residues. Trimming took 5 bases from V and 6 from J, leaving 14 bases between them. CDR1 is PRHDT and CDR2 is FYEKMQ in the germline V gene (reference sequence). The CDR3 DNA reads as TGTGCCAGCAGCACTTACCAAGAAGTCAATGAGCAGTTCTTC. This translates into CASSTYQEVNEQFF.

The chain carries TRBV20-1 and TRBJ2-1, with a tentative D call TRBD2 (5 bases). V lost 3 bases, J lost 15 bases, and 12 bases lay in between. CDR3 size: 10 residues. Looked up from germline, CDR1 is DFQATT and CDR2 is SNEGSKA (reference sequence). The CDR3 reads CSARGPEGFF. CDR3 coding DNA: TGCAGTGCTAGGGGCCCTGAGGGGTTCTTC.

This clonotype was seen more than once but under ten times. CDR3 in DNA: TGTGCCAGCAGCCAAGAAATTCTCCCCCTCGGTCAGCCCCAGCATTTT. This gives the protein CASSQEILPLGQPQHF. V gene TRBV3-1 combines with J gene TRBJ1-5; the D is unclear. In germline, CDR1 is LGHDT, CDR2 YNNKEL (reference sequence). V lost 0 bases and J 6 bases, leaving 15 bases between the germline ends. This CDR3 has 16 amino acids.

The table lists this clonotype with a few counts. The chain links TRBV11-3 to TRBJ2-1; D not certain. V was shortened by 3 bases and J by 7 bases, with 16 bases between the two germline ends. Germline-derived CDR1 and CDR2 are SGHNT and YENEEA. The CDR3 extends over 15 amino acids. CDR3 nucleotides: TGTGCCAGCAGCTTTCAGGATGGAAGTTTTAATGAGCAGTTCTTC. Translating gives CASSFQDGSFNEQFF.

This clonotype was detected only a few times. The chain combines TRBV2 with TRBJ2-7, with unresolved D. Trimming took off 7 bases at V and 3 bases at J, with 10 bases between the two ends. This CDR3 has 12 amino acids. CDR1 is SNHLY and CDR2 is FYNNEI in the germline V gene. This CDR3 is CASKPDGYEQYF. The CDR3 coding sequence is TGTGCCAGCAAGCCCGACGGCTACGAGCAGTACTTC.

The chain's CDR3 is CASSLDSVEEQFF. The CDR3 region has the DNA TGTGCCAGCAGCTTAGACTCTGTGGAGGAGCAGTTCTTC. V and J are TRBV11-2 and TRBJ2-1; D is uncertain. The germline V gene has CDR1 SGHAT and CDR2 FQNNGV. The V end lost 0 bases, the J end lost 10 bases, and 10 bases lay between the germline ends. The CDR3 consists of 13 residues.

There are a few counts of this clonotype. The chain combines TRBV6-5 with TRBJ2-2, with D maybe TRBD1 (6 bases). Looked up from germline, CDR1 is MNHEY and CDR2 is SVGAGI. V lost 2 bases and J 7 bases, leaving 14 bases between the germline ends. The length of the CDR3 is 15 residues. CDR3 nucleotides: TGTGCCAGCAGTTACAACAGGGTGAAAGGCGGGGAGCTGTTTTTT. This codes for CASSYNRVKGGELFF.

The table lists this clonotype with a few counts. The genes are TRBV15 and TRBJ2-7, with TRBD1 matching 10 bases. The CDR3 runs to 14 residues. The V and J ends lost 8 bases and 6 bases, in that order; junction bases with no gene match: 10. Germline V gives CDR1 LNHNV, CDR2 YYDKDF (reference sequence). The CDR3 nucleotides are TGTGCCACCGGACCCGGGACAGGGGCATTCGAGCAGTACTTC. This sequence encodes CATGPGTGAFEQYF.

A remark on this clonotype: At one end the junction does not follow the germline gene, possibly because of a read error. This chain joins TRBV5-1 and TRBJ2-3; TRBD2 agrees at 8 bases. Germline V gene lookup returns CDR1 SGHRS and CDR2 YFSETQ. This CDR3 is 15 amino acids long. The CDR3 coding sequence is TGTGCCAGCAGCCGAGCGGGAGTTGGTACAGATACGCAGTATTTT. Protein: CASSRAGVGTDTQYF.

This clonotype showed up just a few times. The chain has TRBV4-1 and TRBJ1-2, with no clear D. Trimming removed 1 base at V and 4 bases at J, with 13 bases between. CDR3 length equals 15 residues. In germline, CDR1 is MGHRA, CDR2 YSYEKL. The CDR3 coding sequence is TGCGCCAGCAGCCAAGTTTGGCAGATCGGCTATGGCTACACCTTC. As protein: CASSQVWQIGYGYTF.

The gene calls are TRBV7-2 and TRBJ2-4; 7 bases map to TRBD1. The J segment lost 6 bases and the V segment lost 1 base, leaving 3 bases of the junction unmatched. This CDR3 region has 14 residues. Germline V gene lookup returns CDR1 SGHTA and CDR2 FQGNSA. CDR3 coding DNA: TGTGCCAGCAGCTTAGAACAGGGGAGAAACATTCAGTACTTC. Its translation: CASSLEQGRNIQYF.

This clonotype was seen ten or more times. J is TRBJ1-4 and V is TRBV6-6; D might be TRBD1 (5 bases). Germline CDR1 and CDR2: MNHNY and SVGAGI (reference sequence). The ends were cut back, 0 bases at V and 6 bases at J, with 11 bases in the middle. The CDR3 covers 15 residues. CDR3 nucleotide sequence: TGTGCCAGCAGTTACTCGATTGGGGGAGATGAAAAACTGTTTTTT. Its protein product is CASSYSIGGDEKLFF.

Ten or more counts support this clonotype. The rearrangement joins TRBV7-9 to TRBJ2-2; 12 nucleotides agree with TRBD2. V lost 1 base to trimming and J lost 4 bases; unmatched junction nucleotides: 7. Germline lookup yields CDR1 SEHNR and CDR2 FQNEAQ (reference sequence). The CDR3 length is 18 residues. The CDR3 DNA follows: TGTGCCAGCAGCTTAGGAGGAAGACTAGCGGGAGTCACCGGGGAGCTGTTTTTT. Amino acid sequence: CASSLGGRLAGVTGELFF.

This clonotype was counted at least ten times. The rearrangement uses TRBV7-2 and TRBJ2-1; no reliable D call. CDR3 length equals 13 residues. With 7 bases removed from V and 5 bases from J, the gap between germline ends came to 12 bases. CDR1 is SGHTA, CDR2 FQGNSA, per germline. CDR3 nucleotide sequence: TGTGCCAGCATCAACCCTTTGAACAATGAGCAGTTCTTC. It codes for CASINPLNNEQFF.